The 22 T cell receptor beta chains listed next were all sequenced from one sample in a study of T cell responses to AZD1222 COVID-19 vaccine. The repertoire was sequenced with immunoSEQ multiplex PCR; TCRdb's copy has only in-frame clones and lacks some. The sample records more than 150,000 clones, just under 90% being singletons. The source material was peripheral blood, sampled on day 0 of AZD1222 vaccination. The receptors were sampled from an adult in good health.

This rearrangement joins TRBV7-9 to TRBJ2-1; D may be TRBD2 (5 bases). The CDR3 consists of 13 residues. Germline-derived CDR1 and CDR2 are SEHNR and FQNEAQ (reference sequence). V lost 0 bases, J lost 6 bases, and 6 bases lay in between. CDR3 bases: TGTGCCAGCAGCTTAGCTAGCGCCAATGAGCAGTTCTTC. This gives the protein CASSLASANEQFF.

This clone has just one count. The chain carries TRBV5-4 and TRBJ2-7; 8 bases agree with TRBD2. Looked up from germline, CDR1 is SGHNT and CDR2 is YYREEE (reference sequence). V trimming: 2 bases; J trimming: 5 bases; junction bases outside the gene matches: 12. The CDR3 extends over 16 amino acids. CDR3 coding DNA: TGTGCCAGCAGCTTTGCCGGGACTAGGGGGTTGCACGAGCAGTACTTC. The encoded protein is CASSFAGTRGLHEQYF.

CDR3 region: CASSVGLQGPTDTQYF. The CDR3 DNA reads as TGTGCCAGCAGCGTAGGACTCCAGGGACCCACAGATACGCAGTATTTT. This chain connects TRBV9 to TRBJ2-3, with D possibly called TRBD1 or TRBD2 (5 bases each). Trimming took off 0 bases at V and 2 bases at J, with 13 bases between the two ends. Germline V lookup: CDR1 SGDLS, CDR2 YYNGEE. This CDR3 spans 16 amino acids.

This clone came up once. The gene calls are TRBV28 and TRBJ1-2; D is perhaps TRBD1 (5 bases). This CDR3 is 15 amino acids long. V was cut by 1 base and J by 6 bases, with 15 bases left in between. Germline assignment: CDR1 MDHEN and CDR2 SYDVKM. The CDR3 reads CASSLSGRTVHGYTF. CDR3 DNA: TGTGCCAGCAGTTTATCAGGGCGGACCGTCCATGGCTACACCTTC.

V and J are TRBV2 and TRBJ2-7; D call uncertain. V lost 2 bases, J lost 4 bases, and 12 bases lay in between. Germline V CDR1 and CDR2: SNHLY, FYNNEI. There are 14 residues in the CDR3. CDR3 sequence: CASSELPAKYEQYF. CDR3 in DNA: TGTGCCAGCAGTGAACTTCCGGCGAAGTACGAGCAGTACTTC.

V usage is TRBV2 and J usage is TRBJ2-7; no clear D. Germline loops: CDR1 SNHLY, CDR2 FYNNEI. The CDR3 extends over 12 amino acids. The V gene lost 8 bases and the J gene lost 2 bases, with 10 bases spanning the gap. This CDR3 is CASSYEPYEQYF. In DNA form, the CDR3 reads TGTGCCAGCTCTTATGAGCCCTACGAGCAGTACTTC.

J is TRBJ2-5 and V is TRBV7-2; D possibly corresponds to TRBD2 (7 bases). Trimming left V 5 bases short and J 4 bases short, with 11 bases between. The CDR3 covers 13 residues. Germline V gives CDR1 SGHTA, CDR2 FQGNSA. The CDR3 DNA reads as TGTGCCAGCAGCCGGGGGGCAGGAGAGACCCAGTACTTC. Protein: CASSRGAGETQYF.

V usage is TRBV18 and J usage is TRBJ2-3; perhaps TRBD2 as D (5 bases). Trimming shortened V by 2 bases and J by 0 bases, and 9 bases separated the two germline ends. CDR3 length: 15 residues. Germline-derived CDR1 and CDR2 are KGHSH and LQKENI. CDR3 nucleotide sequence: TGTGCCAGCTCACCAGGGGAGATTAGCACAGATACGCAGTATTTT. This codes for CASSPGEISTDTQYF.

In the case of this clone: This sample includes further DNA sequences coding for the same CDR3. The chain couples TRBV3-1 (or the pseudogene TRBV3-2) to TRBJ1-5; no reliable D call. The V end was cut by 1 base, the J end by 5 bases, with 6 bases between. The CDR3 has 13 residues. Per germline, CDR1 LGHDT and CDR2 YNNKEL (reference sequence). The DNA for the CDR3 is TGTGCCAGCAGCCAAGTCGGAGATCAGCCCCAGCATTTT. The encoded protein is CASSQVGDQPQHF.

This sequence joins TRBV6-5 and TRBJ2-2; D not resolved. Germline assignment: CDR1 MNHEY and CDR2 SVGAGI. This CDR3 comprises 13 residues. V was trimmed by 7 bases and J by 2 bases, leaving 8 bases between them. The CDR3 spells CASKALNTGELFF. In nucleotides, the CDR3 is TGTGCCAGCAAAGCACTCAACACCGGGGAGCTGTTTTTT.

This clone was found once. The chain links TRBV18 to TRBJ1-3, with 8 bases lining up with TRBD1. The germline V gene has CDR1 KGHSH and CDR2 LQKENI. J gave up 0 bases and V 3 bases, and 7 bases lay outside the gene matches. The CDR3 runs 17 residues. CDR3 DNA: TGTGCCAGCTCACCTAGGACAGGGAGGAACTCTGGAAACACCATATATTTT. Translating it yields CASSPRTGRNSGNTIYF.

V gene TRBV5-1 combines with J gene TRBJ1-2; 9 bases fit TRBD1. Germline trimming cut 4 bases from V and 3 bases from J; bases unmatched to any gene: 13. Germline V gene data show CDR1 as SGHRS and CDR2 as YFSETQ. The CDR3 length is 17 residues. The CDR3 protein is CASSIGTGLVEDYGYTF. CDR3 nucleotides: TGCGCCAGCAGCATTGGGACAGGGCTGGTAGAAGACTATGGCTACACCTTC.

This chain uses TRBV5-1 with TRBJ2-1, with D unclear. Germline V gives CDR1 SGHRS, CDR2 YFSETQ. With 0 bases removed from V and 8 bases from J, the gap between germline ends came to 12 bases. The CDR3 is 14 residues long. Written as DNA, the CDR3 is TGCGCCAGCAGCTTGGAGAGGATCCAGGATGAGCAGTTCTTC. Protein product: CASSLERIQDEQFF.

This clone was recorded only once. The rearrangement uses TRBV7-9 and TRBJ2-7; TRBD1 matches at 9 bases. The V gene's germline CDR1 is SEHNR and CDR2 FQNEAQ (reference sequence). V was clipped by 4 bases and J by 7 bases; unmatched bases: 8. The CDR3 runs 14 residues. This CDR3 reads CASSSQQGALEQYF. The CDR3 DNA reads TGTGCCAGCAGCTCGCAACAGGGGGCGCTGGAGCAGTACTTC.

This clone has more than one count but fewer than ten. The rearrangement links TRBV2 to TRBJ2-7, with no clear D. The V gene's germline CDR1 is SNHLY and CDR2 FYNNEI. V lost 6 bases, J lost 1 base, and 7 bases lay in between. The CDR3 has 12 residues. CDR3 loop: CASRRGSYEQYF. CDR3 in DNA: TGTGCCAGCAGACGTGGTTCCTACGAGCAGTACTTC.

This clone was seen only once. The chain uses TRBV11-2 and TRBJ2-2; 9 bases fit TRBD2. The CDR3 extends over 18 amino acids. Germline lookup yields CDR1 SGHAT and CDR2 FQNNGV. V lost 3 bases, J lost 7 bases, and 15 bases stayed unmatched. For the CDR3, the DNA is TGTGCCAGCAGCTTTGGTTTTGCGGGGGGGCAGAATCACGGGGAGCTGTTTTTT. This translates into CASSFGFAGGQNHGELFF. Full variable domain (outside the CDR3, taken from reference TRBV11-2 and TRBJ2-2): EAGVAQSPRYKIIEKRQSVAFWCNPISGHATLYWYQQILGQGPKLLIQFQNNGVVDDSQLPKDRFSAERLKGVDSTLKIQPAKLEDSAVYLCASSFGFAGGQNHGELFFGEGSRLTVL.

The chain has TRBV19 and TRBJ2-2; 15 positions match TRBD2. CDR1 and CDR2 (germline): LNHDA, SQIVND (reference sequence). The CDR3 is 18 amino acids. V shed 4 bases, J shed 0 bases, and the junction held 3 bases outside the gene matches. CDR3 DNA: TGTGCCAGTAGTAGGGGACTAGCGGGAGGCACGAACACCGGGGAGCTGTTTTTT. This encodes CASSRGLAGGTNTGELFF.

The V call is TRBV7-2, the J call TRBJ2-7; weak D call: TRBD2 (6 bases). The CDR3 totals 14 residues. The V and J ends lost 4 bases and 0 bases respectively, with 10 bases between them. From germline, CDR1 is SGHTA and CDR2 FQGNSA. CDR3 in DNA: TGTGCCAGCAGCTGGCGGGACGGCTCCTACGAGCAGTACTTC. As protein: CASSWRDGSYEQYF. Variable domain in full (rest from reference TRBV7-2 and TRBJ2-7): GAGVSQSPSNKVTEKGKDVELRCDPISGHTALYWYRQSLGQGLEFLIYFQGNSAPDKSGLPSDRFSAERTGGSVSTLTIQRTQQEDSAVYLCASSWRDGSYEQYFGPGTRLTVT.

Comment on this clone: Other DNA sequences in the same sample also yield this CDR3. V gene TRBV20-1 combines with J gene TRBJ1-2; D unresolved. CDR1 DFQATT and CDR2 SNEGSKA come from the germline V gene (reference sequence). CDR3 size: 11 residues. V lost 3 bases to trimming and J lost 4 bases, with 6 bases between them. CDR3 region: CSASRGYGYTF. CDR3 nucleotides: TGCAGTGCTAGCCGGGGCTATGGCTACACCTTC.

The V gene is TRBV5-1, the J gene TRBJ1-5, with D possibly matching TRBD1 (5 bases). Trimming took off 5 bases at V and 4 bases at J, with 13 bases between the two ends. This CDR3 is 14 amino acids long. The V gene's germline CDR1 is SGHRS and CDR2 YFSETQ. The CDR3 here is CASSFDSLNQPQHF. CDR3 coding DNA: TGCGCCAGCAGTTTTGACAGCCTAAATCAGCCCCAGCATTTT. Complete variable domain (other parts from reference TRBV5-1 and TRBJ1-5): KAGVTQTPRYLIKTRGQQVTLSCSPISGHRSVSWYQQTPGQGLQFLFEYFSETQRNKGNFPGRFSGRQFSNSRSEMNVSTLELGDSALYLCASSFDSLNQPQHFGDGTRLSIL.

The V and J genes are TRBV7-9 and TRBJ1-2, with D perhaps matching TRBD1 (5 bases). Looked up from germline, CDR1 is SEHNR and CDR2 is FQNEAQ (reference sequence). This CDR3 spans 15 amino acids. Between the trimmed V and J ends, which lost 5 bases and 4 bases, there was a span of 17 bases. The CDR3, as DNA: TGTGCCAGCAGCCTGATAAGGCAGGGTGTCTATGGCTACACCTTC. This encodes CASSLIRQGVYGYTF.

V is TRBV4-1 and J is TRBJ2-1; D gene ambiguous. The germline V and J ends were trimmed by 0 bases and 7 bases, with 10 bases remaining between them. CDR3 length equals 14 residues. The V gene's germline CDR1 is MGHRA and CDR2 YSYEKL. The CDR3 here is CASSQETGRNEQFF. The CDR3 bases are TGCGCCAGCAGCCAAGAAACCGGGCGGAATGAGCAGTTCTTC.